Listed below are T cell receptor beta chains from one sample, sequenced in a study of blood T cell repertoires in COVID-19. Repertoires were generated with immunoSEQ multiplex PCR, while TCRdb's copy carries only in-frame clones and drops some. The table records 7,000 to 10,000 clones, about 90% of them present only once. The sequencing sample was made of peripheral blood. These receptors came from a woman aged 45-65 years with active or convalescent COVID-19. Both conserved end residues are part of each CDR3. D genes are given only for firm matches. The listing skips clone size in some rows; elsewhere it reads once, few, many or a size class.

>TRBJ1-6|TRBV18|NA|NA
CASSPSSYNSPLHF
TGTGCCAGCTCACCGAGCTCCTATAATTCACCCCTCCACTTT
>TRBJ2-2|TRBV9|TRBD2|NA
CASSVGLAGVANTGELFF
TGTGCCAGCAGCGTAGGGCTAGCGGGAGTCGCGAACACCGGGGAGCTGTTTTTT
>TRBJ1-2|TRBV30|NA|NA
CAWSVPNSYGYTF
TGTGCCTGGAGTGTCCCCAACAGTTATGGCTACACCTTC
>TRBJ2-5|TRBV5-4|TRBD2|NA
CASSPLASGANQETQYF
TGTGCCAGCAGCCCACTAGCTAGCGGGGCGAACCAAGAGACCCAGTACTTC
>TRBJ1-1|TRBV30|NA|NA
CAVDRKNTEAFF
TGTGCGGTCGACAGGAAGAACACTGAAGCTTTCTTT
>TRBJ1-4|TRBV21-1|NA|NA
CASSTGGRPPNEKLFF
TGTGCCAGCAGCACAGGGGGGCGACCCCCGAATGAAAAACTGTTTTTT
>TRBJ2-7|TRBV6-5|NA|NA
CASRDERGGYEQYF
TGTGCCAGCAGAGACGAAAGGGGTGGCTACGAGCAGTACTTC
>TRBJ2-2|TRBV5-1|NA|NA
CASSLAVYRRSTGELFF
TGCGCCAGCAGCTTGGCCGTGTACAGGCGGTCCACCGGGGAGCTGTTTTTT
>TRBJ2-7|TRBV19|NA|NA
CASTPTAGDYEQYF
TGTGCCAGTACCCCAACGGCGGGTGACTACGAGCAGTACTTC
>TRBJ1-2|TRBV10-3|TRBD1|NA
CAIKPGQVLFYGYTF
TGTGCCATCAAGCCGGGACAGGTTCTCTTCTATGGCTACACCTTC
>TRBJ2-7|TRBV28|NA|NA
CASSHGGPGDYEQYF
TGTGCCAGCAGCCACGGGGGGCCGGGAGACTACGAGCAGTACTTC
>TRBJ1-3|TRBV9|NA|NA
CASSPRGNTIYF
TGTGCCAGCAGCCCCCGGGGAAACACCATATATTTT
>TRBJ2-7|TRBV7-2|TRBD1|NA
CASSPDRGSYEQYF
TGTGCCAGCAGCCCGGACAGGGGGTCCTACGAGCAGTACTTC
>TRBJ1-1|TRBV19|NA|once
CASSIKASTTRNTEAFF
TGTGCCAGTAGTATAAAGGCGTCGACAACCCGGAACACTGAAGCTTTCTTT
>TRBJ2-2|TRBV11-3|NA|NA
CASSLEGAGELFF
TGTGCCAGCAGCTTAGAGGGGGCTGGAGAGCTGTTTTTT
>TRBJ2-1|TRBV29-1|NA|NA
CSVGRQLSYNEQFF
TGCAGCGTCGGGCGACAGCTCTCCTACAATGAGCAGTTCTTC
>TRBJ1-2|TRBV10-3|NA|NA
CAVRDSGLQGYTF
TGTGCCGTCCGGGACTCGGGACTTCAGGGCTACACCTTC
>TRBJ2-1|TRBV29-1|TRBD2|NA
CNVGGYEQFF
TGCAACGTGGGAGGGTATGAGCAGTTCTTC
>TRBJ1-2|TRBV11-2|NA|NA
CASSSTGNYGYTF
TGTGCCAGCAGCTCAACAGGGAACTATGGCTACACCTTC
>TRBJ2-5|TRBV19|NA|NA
CASSITGTSLETQYF
TGTGCCAGTAGTATTACTGGGACTTCCCTGGAGACCCAGTACTTC
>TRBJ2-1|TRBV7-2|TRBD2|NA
CASSLSGGFYNEQFF
TGTGCCAGCAGCTTGTCGGGAGGGTTCTACAATGAGCAGTTCTTC
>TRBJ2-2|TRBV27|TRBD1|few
CASSFPTGGEDTGELFF
TGTGCCAGCAGTTTCCCAACAGGGGGCGAGGACACCGGGGAGCTGTTTTTT
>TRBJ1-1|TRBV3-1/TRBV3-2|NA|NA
CASSQGSRAEAFF
TGTGCCAGCAGCCAAGGGTCTCGCGCTGAAGCTTTCTTT
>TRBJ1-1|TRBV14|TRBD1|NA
CASSQVGRGLAEAFF
TGTGCCAGCAGCCAAGTGGGCAGGGGGCTCGCTGAAGCTTTCTTT
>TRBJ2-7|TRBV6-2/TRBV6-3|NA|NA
CASSYSNYRAGSYEQYF
TGTGCCAGCAGTTACTCGAATTATCGAGCGGGCTCCTACGAGCAGTACTTC
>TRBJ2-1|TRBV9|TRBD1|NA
CASSVVGDRGNEQFF
TGTGCCAGCAGCGTAGTTGGGGACAGGGGAAATGAGCAGTTCTTC
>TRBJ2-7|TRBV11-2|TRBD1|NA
CASSLTAGGMSSYEQYF
TGTGCCAGCAGCTTAACCGCAGGGGGTATGAGCTCCTACGAGCAGTACTTC
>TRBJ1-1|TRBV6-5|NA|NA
CAAERALRWNTEAFF
TGTGCCGCTGAGAGGGCCCTACGGTGGAACACTGAAGCTTTCTTT
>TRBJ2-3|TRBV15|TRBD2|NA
CATSRDLGGDTQYF
TGTGCCACCAGCAGAGATCTGGGAGGGGATACGCAGTATTTT
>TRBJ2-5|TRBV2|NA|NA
CASKEGTLETQYF
TGTGCCAGTAAGGAGGGTACGCTAGAGACCCAGTACTTC
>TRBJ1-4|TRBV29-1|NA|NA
CSVQLSPFEKLFF
TGCAGCGTCCAGCTTAGCCCGTTCGAAAAACTGTTTTTT
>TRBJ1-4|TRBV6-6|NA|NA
CASRLTDPGKLFF
TGTGCCAGCAGGCTGACAGACCCTGGAAAACTGTTTTTT
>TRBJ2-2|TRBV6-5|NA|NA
CASSYQGGELFF
TGTGCCAGCAGTTACCAGGGCGGGGAGCTGTTTTTT
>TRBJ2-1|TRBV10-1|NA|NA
CASSESRGGEQFF
TGCGCCAGCAGTGAGTCTAGGGGCGGTGAGCAGTTCTTC
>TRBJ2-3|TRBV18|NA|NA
CASSPRADTQYF
TGTGCCAGCTCACCACGCGCAGATACGCAGTATTTT
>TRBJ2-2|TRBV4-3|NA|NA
CASSQDRGRNTGELFF
TGCGCCAGCAGCCAAGATAGAGGAAGGAACACCGGGGAGCTGTTTTTT
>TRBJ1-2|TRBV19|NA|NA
CASADLTGRDGYTF
TGTGCCAGTGCCGACCTTACAGGGAGGGATGGCTACACCTTC
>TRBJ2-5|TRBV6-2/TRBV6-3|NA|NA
CASSYEVWETQYF
TGTGCCAGCAGTTACGAGGTTTGGGAGACCCAGTACTTC
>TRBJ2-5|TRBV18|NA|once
CASSSEETQYF
TGTGCCAGCTCATCAGAAGAGACCCAGTACTTC
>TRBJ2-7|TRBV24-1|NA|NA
CATRILRAETYEQYF
TGTGCCACCAGGATCCTGAGGGCCGAGACCTACGAGCAGTACTTC
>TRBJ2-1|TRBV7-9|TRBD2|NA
CASSTLGLAASSSYNEQFF
TGTGCCAGCAGTACTCTCGGACTAGCGGCGTCGAGCTCCTACAATGAGCAGTTCTTC
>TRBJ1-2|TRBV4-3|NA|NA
CASSQDGYGYTF
TGCGCCAGCAGCCAAGACGGCTATGGCTACACCTTC
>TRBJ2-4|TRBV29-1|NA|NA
CSVSEGVSNIQYF
TGCAGCGTTTCAGAAGGGGTCTCAAACATTCAGTACTTC
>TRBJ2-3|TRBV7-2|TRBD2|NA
CASSFLLSGIFTDTQYF
TGTGCCAGCAGCTTCCTGCTTAGCGGGATTTTCACAGATACGCAGTATTTT
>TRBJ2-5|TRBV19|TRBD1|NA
CASSSRQGPEETQYF
TGTGCCAGTAGTTCCCGACAGGGACCTGAAGAGACCCAGTACTTC
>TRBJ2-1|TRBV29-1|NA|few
CSVEDHSGERNNEQFF
TGCAGCGTTGAAGATCACTCAGGGGAAAGAAACAATGAGCAGTTCTTC